The clone carrying this T cell receptor (beta chain) was detected ten times or more. The antigen remains unidentified. These data are taken from a study of glioma-infiltrating T cells. Using RNA template, CDR3s of TCR alpha and beta were amplified with iRepertoire arm-PCR. Via MiXCR, TCRdb re-called the multiplex PCR reads, giving one row per CDR3 protein. The sample comprises 100,000 to 150,000 distinct CDR3 sequences, 23% of which are singletons, and roughly 15% rests with the top ten. Study conclusions and caveats: Tissue-blood divergence was below expectation in non-neoplastic patients, above in gliomas.

This receptor was taken from a human donor with low-grade glioma or glioblastoma, undergoing nonglioma brain surgery, or in good health (not recorded which). Sequenced: glioma tissue, nonneoplastic brain tissue, or PBMCs (not recorded which).

This chain's CDR3 is CASSQGRAPSQPQHF. CDR3 DNA: TGCGCCAGCAGCCAAGGAAGAGCCCCAAGTCAGCCCCAGCATTTT. The chain links TRBV4-1 to TRBJ1-5, with D unclear. Germline lookup yields CDR1 MGHRA and CDR2 YSYEKL. The ends were cut back, 1 base at V and 6 bases at J, with 13 bases in the middle. The CDR3 has 15 amino acids.